This T cell receptor (beta chain) was profiled in a study of T cell responses to AZD1222 COVID-19 vaccine. Study summary: The study pooled second doses at about 4 or about 12 weeks. Findings and caveats of the study: Only after the peak T cell response were repertoires sampled. Clonal diversity was possibly underestimated, and the donors were mostly white British, with more females.

Only in-frame clones appear in the TCRdb table, and some are missing; sequencing was by immunoSEQ multiplex PCR. The sample has tens of thousands of clones, 85% to 90% seen once. Comments on this clone: What it binds is not known.

Germline V gives CDR1 SGHTA, CDR2 FQGNSA. The CDR3 is 14 residues long. Trimming cost V 5 bases and J 8 bases, with 18 bases left between them. This rearrangement joins TRBV7-2 to TRBJ1-2, with a possible D match to TRBD1 (6 bases). This TCR came from an adult in good health. The sample here was peripheral blood, taken on day 0 of AZD1222 vaccination. CDR3 sequence: CASSPTTQGRGYTF. CDR3 coding DNA: TGTGCCAGCAGCCCGACGACACAGGGTCGAGGCTACACCTTC.